This record covers a single TCR beta chain. The source of the sample is a study of blood T cell repertoires in COVID-19. Looking at the study overall: From the United States, Italy and Spain came samples of acute and convalescent COVID-19. Sources were T cells, B-cell-depleted T cells, or PBMCs; the material itself was cDNA or gDNA.

Germline CDR1 reads SGHVS; CDR2 reads FNYEAQ. The CDR3 runs 16 residues. The J segment lost 3 bases and the V segment lost 5 bases, leaving 8 bases of the junction unmatched. As handled by the study authors: Quantification of nucleated cells was approximated via reference gene primer amplification. Measured with immunoSEQ multiplex PCR; TCRdb has only the in-frame clones, and not every one. V and J calls and clone size are as listed in that table; D and trimming were resolved from the DNA. Of roughly 300,000 clones listed, about 76% are singletons. The sequenced material came from peripheral blood. This TCR was sampled from an older woman with active or convalescent COVID-19. This chain joins TRBV7-6 and TRBJ1-4, with 8 bases fitting TRBD1. The CDR3 loop is CASSLPPGQANEKLFF. The CDR3 DNA follows: TGTGCCAGCAGCCTCCCCCCGGGACAGGCTAATGAAAAACTGTTTTTT.